This TCR beta chain was captured in a study of CD8 T cells in Susac syndrome. Findings and limits, study-wide: Expansion of clones was not seen in the CD4+ T cell repertoires of Susac syndrome.

TCR beta from blood CD8+ and CD4+ T cells was sequenced. Bulk CD8+ and CD4+ cells came from magnetic negative isolation; CD8+ TEMRA by FACS. RNA in amounts of roughly 0.5 to 1 ug was reverse transcribed with random hexamers. Amplification of TCR beta CDR3 across 54 Vbeta and 13 Jbeta was performed with immunoSEQ multiplex PCR. TCRdb itself ran the immunoSEQ multiplex PCR reads through MiXCR, one entry per CDR3 protein. The sample shows under 250,000 distinct CDR3 sequences, about 94% of them seen only once. On this clonotype itself: Its antigen is currently unknown.

The CDR3 is 13 residues long. Trimming stripped 0 bases from V and 7 bases from J, with 7 bases between. Germline-derived CDR1 and CDR2 are LGHDT and YNNKEL (reference sequence). The source material was CD4+ T cells from PBMCs. The rearrangement uses TRBV3-1 and TRBJ1-5; unclear D gene. The receptor comes from a human donor with Susac syndrome. This CDR3 reads CASSQDIEQPQHF. The CDR3 nucleotides are TGTGCCAGCAGCCAAGATATAGAACAGCCCCAGCATTTT.